These 5 T cell receptor beta chains were all obtained from the same sample, sequenced in a study of breast tumors, draining lymph nodes, adjacent tissues listed by TCRdb under 2016. The library was generated by multiplex PCR. The sequencer listed for this sample is Illumina HiSeq 2000. TCRdb trimmed public reads at Q25 via fastp, called clones via MiXCR and kept in-frame beta chains. Rows are unified per CDR3 protein, each entry keeping the most common DNA and genes. The table for this sample lists over 150,000 distinct CDR3 sequences; roughly 31% of them were counted only once. About 4.5% of the sample is taken by the ten largest. Lymph node samples were obtained from the axillary draining lymph nodes of breast cancer patients. Material for sequencing was axillary lymph node tissue. Every receptor here comes from a female donor with breast cancer. Some clones in this sample may be carry-over from other donors' samples.

The chain uses TRBV28 and TRBJ2-7; the match to TRBD1 covers 9 bases. The CDR3 has 15 amino acids. V lost 4 bases and J lost 5; bases outside the gene matches: 9. Germline lookup yields CDR1 MDHEN and CDR2 SYDVKM. The CDR3 nucleotides are TGTGCCAGCAGTTCCGCCGGGACAGGGTGGAACGAGCAGTACTTC. Its translation is CASSSAGTGWNEQYF. Complete variable domain (other parts from reference TRBV28 and TRBJ2-7): DVKVTQSSRYLVKRTGEKVFLECVQDMDHENMFWYRQDPGLGLRLIYFSYDVKMKEKGDIPEGYSVSREKKERFSLILESASTNQTSMYLCASSSAGTGWNEQYFGPGTRLTVT.

At least ten counts were recorded for this clonotype. This sequence joins TRBV19 and TRBJ2-1; 7 nucleotides align to TRBD1. CDR3 size: 14 residues. V dropped 3 bases and J dropped 5; count of bases not matched to a gene: 4. CDR1 is LNHDA and CDR2 is SQIVND in the germline V gene (reference sequence). The DNA for the CDR3 is TGTGCCAGTAGTATCGGGACAGCAAACAATGAGCAGTTCTTC. Its translation: CASSIGTANNEQFF.

This clonotype has a count of ten or more. The chain couples TRBV29-1 to TRBJ2-7; D gene uncertain. There are 13 residues in the CDR3. Between the trimmed V and J ends, which lost 5 bases and 0 bases, there was a span of 11 bases. In germline, CDR1 is SQVTM, CDR2 ANQGSEA. The CDR3 DNA is TGCAGCGTTTTTTGGCCCGCCTCCTACGAGCAGTACTTC. Its translation is CSVFWPASYEQYF.

In the case of this clonotype: A single base separates this from a much larger clone, so it may be a read error. The J gene is TRBJ2-7, the V gene TRBV5-8; a weak D match, TRBD1 (6 bases). This CDR3 spans 15 amino acids. The germline gives CDR1 SGHTS, CDR2 YDEGEE. Trimming removed 0 bases from V and 0 bases from J, with 10 bases in between. The CDR3 spells CASSLGTALSYEQYF. The DNA of the CDR3 is TGTGCCAGCAGCTTGGGGACAGCGCTCTCCTACGAGCAGTACTTC.

The rearrangement joins TRBV5-8 to TRBJ2-3, with no clear D. There are 13 residues in the CDR3. V lost 5 bases and J lost 4, with 11 bases in between. Germline V CDR1 and CDR2: SGHTS, YDEGEE. The CDR3, as DNA: TGTGCCAGCAGTACTACAAGTTCAGATACGCAGTATTTT. Its translation is CASSTTSSDTQYF.